This T cell receptor beta chain is drawn from a study of blood T cell repertoires in COVID-19. Overall study context: The United States, Italy and Spain provided the acute and convalescent COVID-19 samples. From T cells, B-cell-depleted T cells, or PBMCs came the material, which was cDNA or gDNA.

This clone has just a few counts. Trimming removed 0 bases from V and 3 bases from J, with 11 bases in between. This CDR3 is 15 amino acids long. Germline CDR1 and CDR2: KGHSH and LQKENI. TCRdb's table, derived via immunoSEQ multiplex PCR, lists solely in-frame clones and lacks some. The table lists approximately 330,000 clones, approximately 88% of them singletons, with roughly 4% in the top ten. The sequence derives from a woman aged 50 to 60 with active or convalescent COVID-19. The sample comprised peripheral blood. V and J are TRBV18 and TRBJ1-1; no firm D call. The CDR3 DNA reads as TGTGCCAGCTCACCACCGAGGACGGACTACACTGAAGCTTTCTTT. Translated, it gives CASSPPRTDYTEAFF.